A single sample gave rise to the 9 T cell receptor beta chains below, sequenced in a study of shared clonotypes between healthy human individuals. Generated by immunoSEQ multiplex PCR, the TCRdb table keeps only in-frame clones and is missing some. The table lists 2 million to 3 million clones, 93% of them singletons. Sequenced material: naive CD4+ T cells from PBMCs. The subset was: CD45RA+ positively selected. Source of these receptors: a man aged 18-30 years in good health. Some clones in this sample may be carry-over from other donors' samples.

The CDR3 is CASSITEYNEQFF. In nucleotides, the CDR3 is TGTGCCAGTAGTATCACAGAATACAATGAGCAGTTCTTC. J is TRBJ2-1 and V is TRBV19, with unresolved D. V gave up 3 bases and J gave up 4 bases, with 7 bases separating them. The CDR3 has 13 amino acids. Germline V CDR1 and CDR2: LNHDA, SQIVND (reference sequence).

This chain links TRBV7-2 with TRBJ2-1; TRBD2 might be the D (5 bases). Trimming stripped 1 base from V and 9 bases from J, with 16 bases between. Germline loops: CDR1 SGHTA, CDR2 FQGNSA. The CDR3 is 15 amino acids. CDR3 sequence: CASSLELGTYGEQFF. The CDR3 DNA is TGTGCCAGCAGCTTAGAACTAGGAACTTATGGTGAGCAGTTCTTC.

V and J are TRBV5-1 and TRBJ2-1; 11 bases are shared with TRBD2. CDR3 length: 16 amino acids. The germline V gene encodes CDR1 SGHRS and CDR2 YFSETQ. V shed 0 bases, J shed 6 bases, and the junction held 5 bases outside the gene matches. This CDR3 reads CASSLGWTSGRNEQFF. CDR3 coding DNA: TGCGCCAGCAGCTTGGGGTGGACTAGCGGGCGCAATGAGCAGTTCTTC.

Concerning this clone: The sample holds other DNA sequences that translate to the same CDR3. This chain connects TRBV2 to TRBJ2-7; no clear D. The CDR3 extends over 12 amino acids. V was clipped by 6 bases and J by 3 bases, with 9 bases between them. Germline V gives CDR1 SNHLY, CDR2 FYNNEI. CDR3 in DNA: TGTGCCAGCAGCGAGTATGGCTACGAGCAGTACTTC. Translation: CASSEYGYEQYF.

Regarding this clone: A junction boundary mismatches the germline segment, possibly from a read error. CDR3 sequence: CASSDSAGVGEEQYF. Here the CDR3 DNA reads TGTGCCAGCAGTGACTCTGCAGGGGTGGGGGAAGAGCAGTACTTC. The genes are TRBV6-6 and TRBJ2-7; D may be TRBD1 (6 bases). Germline CDR1 MNHNY, CDR2 SVGAGI (reference sequence). The CDR3 has 15 residues.

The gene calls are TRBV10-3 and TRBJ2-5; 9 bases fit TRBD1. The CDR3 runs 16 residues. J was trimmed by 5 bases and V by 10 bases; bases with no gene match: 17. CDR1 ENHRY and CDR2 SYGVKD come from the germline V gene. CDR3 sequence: CATRGSDRGLGETQYF. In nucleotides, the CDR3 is TGTGCCACCAGGGGATCGGACAGGGGCCTGGGGGAGACCCAGTACTTC.

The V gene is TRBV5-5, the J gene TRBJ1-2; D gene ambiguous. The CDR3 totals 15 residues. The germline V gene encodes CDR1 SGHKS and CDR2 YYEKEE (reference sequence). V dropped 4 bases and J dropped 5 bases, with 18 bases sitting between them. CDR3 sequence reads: CASSQETGYTYGYTF. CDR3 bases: TGTGCCAGCAGCCAGGAAACGGGGTACACATATGGCTACACCTTC. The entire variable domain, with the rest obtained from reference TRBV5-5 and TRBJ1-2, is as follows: DAGVTQSPTHLIKTRGQQVTLRCSPISGHKSVSWYQQVLGQGPQFIFQYYEKEERGRGNFPDRFSARQFPNYSSELNVNALLLGDSALYLCASSQETGYTYGYTFGSGTRLTVV.

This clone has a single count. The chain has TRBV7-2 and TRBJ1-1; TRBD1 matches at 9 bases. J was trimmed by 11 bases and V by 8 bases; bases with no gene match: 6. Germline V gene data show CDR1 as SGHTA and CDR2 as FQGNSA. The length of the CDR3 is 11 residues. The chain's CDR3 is CASGGQGGAFF. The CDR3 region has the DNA TGTGCCAGCGGGGGACAGGGTGGTGCTTTCTTT.

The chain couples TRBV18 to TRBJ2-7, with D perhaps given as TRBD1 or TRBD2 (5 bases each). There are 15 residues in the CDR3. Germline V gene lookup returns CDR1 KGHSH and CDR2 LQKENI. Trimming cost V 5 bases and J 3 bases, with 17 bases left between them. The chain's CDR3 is CASSAPGTQGYEQYF. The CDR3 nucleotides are TGTGCCAGCTCAGCTCCCGGGACCCAAGGCTACGAGCAGTACTTC.